This T cell receptor (beta chain) was recorded in a study of TIL therapy for anti-PD-1-resistant metastatic lung cancer. Study-wide findings and caveats: Patients were highly selected, enriched for treatment-naive, never-smoker and oncogene-addicted cases.

Sequencing used immunoSEQ v3. Survey-level samples got 2 million or so read pairs; deep-level samples got about 5-6 million. Sequencing used immunoSEQ multiplex PCR; TCRdb keeps in-frame clones, though not all of them. The data contain some 60,000 clones, approximately 69% of them seen just once; the ten biggest clones take up about 6.8%. Turning to this clone: The antigen is not known.

This sample's time point: pre-treatment sample, taken before nivolumab and TIL therapy. Patients were adults with stage 4 NSCLC. The CDR3 spans 14 residues. The V gene's germline CDR1 is SGHVS and CDR2 FNYEAQ. V was trimmed by 1 base and J by 1 base, leaving 7 bases between them. The TCR was taken from a person aged 30 to 80 with non-small cell lung cancer. This sequence joins TRBV7-6 and TRBJ2-5; no reliable D call. Sequenced material: blood, taken at baseline. CDR3 region: CASSLGWGQETQYF. The CDR3 coding sequence is TGTGCCAGCAGCTTAGGTTGGGGCCAAGAGACCCAGTACTTC.